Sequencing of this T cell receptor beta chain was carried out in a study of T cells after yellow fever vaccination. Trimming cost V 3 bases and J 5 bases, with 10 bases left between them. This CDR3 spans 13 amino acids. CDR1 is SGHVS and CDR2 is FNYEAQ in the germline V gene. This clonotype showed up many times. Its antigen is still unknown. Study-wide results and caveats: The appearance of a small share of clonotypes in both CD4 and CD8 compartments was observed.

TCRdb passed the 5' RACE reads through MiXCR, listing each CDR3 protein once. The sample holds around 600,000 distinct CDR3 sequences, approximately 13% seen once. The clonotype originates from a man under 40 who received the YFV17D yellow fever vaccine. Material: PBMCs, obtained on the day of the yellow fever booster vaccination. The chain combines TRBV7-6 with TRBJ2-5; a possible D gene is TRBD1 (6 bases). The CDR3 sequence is CASSFGGGETQYF. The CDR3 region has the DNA TGTGCCAGCAGCTTTGGGGGCGGGGAGACCCAGTACTTC. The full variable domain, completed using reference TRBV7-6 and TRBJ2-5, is GAGVSQSPRYKVTKRGQDVALRCDPISGHVSLYWYRQALGQGPEFLTYFNYEAQQDKSGLPNDRFSAERPEGSISTLTIQRTEQRDSAMYRCASSFGGGETQYFGPGTRLLVL.